Listed below are T cell receptor beta chains from one sample, sequenced in a study of T cell changes during pregnancy in multiple sclerosis. Using immunoSEQ multiplex PCR, the repertoire was profiled, and TCRdb retains in-frame clones only, with some absent. The top ten hold 2% to 2.5% of the sample, which has approximately 80,000 clones, about 94% seen once. This specimen was peripheral blood, taken in the third trimester of pregnancy. The receptors were gathered from a female donor with multiple sclerosis, enrolled in a pregnancy study. Each CDR3 is given with its conserved first and last residue. Each record gives: D gene, V gene, clone size, J gene, CDR3 DNA, CDR3 protein. D genes are given only for firm matches. Not every row has a clone size; where given, it reads once, few, many or a size class.

-	TRBV9	-	TRBJ2-3	TGTGCCAGCAGCGTAGCCTTGAGCTCTAGCACAGATACGCAGTATTTT	CASSVALSSSTDTQYF
TRBD2	TRBV9	-	TRBJ2-5	TGTGCCAGCAGCGCCGGGGAGCTAGCGGAAGAGACCCAGTACTTC	CASSAGELAEETQYF
-	TRBV4-1	-	TRBJ1-2	TGCGCCAGCAGCCAAGAGGTACCGGAGGGGTCTGGCTACACCTTC	CASSQEVPEGSGYTF
-	TRBV30	-	TRBJ1-1	TGTGCCTGGAGTGTAACCCCCCTCAGGGCACTGAACACTGAAGCTTTCTTT	CAWSVTPLRALNTEAFF
-	TRBV6-1	-	TRBJ1-4	TGTGCCAGCATTGGGGCCAGAAATGAAAAACTGTTTTTT	CASIGARNEKLFF
-	TRBV9	-	TRBJ2-1	TGTGCCAGCAGCTTGACTAACGGGTGGGATGAGCAGTTCTTC	CASSLTNGWDEQFF
-	TRBV7-9	-	TRBJ2-7	TGTGCCAGCAGCTCCTACAGGGTCCACGAGCAGTACTTC	CASSSYRVHEQYF
TRBD2	TRBV5-1	-	TRBJ2-2	TGCGCCAGCAGCCCTCCCGGGAGCGGGGGGAACACCGGGGAGCTGTTTTTT	CASSPPGSGGNTGELFF
TRBD2	TRBV18	-	TRBJ2-5	TGTGCCAGCTCATACCCCCTAGGAGCGGGGGGTAAAGAGACCCAGTACTTC	CASSYPLGAGGKETQYF
-	TRBV6-5	-	TRBJ1-1	TGTGCCAGCAGTTACTCAGGGGAAACCGAAGCTTTCTTT	CASSYSGETEAFF
-	TRBV11-2	-	TRBJ1-4	TGTGCCAGCAGCCCAACAACAGTGCCCGCCGAAAAACTGTTTTTT	CASSPTTVPAEKLFF
-	TRBV19	-	TRBJ1-1	TGTGCCAGTAGTATTGGTCAGATTGAAGCTTTCTTT	CASSIGQIEAFF
-	TRBV2	-	TRBJ2-7	TGTGCCAGCGTGGGCCGAACCTACGAGCAGTACTTC	CASVGRTYEQYF
TRBD1	TRBV7-9	-	TRBJ2-5	TGTGCCAGCAGCTCGCTTAAACAGGGGACCCAAGAGACCCAGTACTTC	CASSSLKQGTQETQYF
-	TRBV6-6	-	TRBJ1-4	TGTGCCAGCATCCCGGACAGACTTAATGAAAAACTGTTTTTT	CASIPDRLNEKLFF
-	TRBV27	-	TRBJ1-4	TGTGCCAGCAGTAGGGGACTTCCTAATGATGAAAAACTGTTTTTT	CASSRGLPNDEKLFF
-	TRBV7-7	-	TRBJ2-3	TGTGCTAGCAGCTTGATTGATGGGGCAATCGATACGCAGTATTTT	CASSLIDGAIDTQYF
TRBD2	TRBV5-1	-	TRBJ2-1	TGCGCCAGCAGCTTGCTGCCGGGACTAGCGGGACTGGTCCTATACTACAATGAGCAGTTCTTC	CASSLLPGLAGLVLYYNEQFF
-	TRBV15	-	TRBJ2-1	TGTGCCACCAGCAGAGATGGGGGCAACAATGAGCAGTTCTTC	CATSRDGGNNEQFF
-	TRBV7-6	-	TRBJ1-3	TGTGCCAGCAGCTTAGTGCCGGGTTCTGGAAACACCATATATTTT	CASSLVPGSGNTIYF
TRBD2	TRBV11-3	once	TRBJ2-2	TGTGCCAGCAGCTATAGCGGGGGGGCCGGGGAGCTGTTTTTT	CASSYSGGAGELFF
-	TRBV5-4	-	TRBJ2-2	TGTGCCAGCAGCTGGGCGACAGGAGTTAACACCGGGGAGCTGTTTTTT	CASSWATGVNTGELFF
-	TRBV14	-	TRBJ1-2	TGTGCCAGCAGGACACTTGGCCGCGGCTACACCTTC	CASRTLGRGYTF
TRBD1	TRBV7-9	-	TRBJ2-1	TGTGCCAGCAGGGGACAGGTTTTTGAGCAGTTCTTC	CASRGQVFEQFF
-	TRBV30	once	TRBJ2-3	TGTGCCTGGAGTACTACACTGGCAAGCACAGATACGCAGTATTTT	CAWSTTLASTDTQYF
TRBD2	TRBV30	-	TRBJ2-3	TGTGCCTGGATGTTGCTTGGACGGGGGGTTAGCACAGATACGCAGTATTTT	CAWMLLGRGVSTDTQYF
-	TRBV7-2	-	TRBJ2-1	TGTGCCAGCACTCTTGGGGGGTTAAGCGAGCAGTTCTTC	CASTLGGLSEQFF
TRBD1	TRBV6-4	-	TRBJ1-5	TGTGCCAGCAGTGACCCAGACAGGGGGCGCGATCAGCCCCAGCATTTT	CASSDPDRGRDQPQHF
-	TRBV11-2	-	TRBJ1-2	TGTGCCAGCAGCGACAGGCCTAACTATGGCTACACCTTC	CASSDRPNYGYTF
TRBD2	TRBV19	-	TRBJ2-2	TGTGCCAGTAGTATCCTAGCGGGGATAACCGGGGAGCTGTTTTTT	CASSILAGITGELFF
TRBD1	TRBV18	-	TRBJ2-7	TGTGCCAGCTCCCCAACTGGGACAGGGGGTTACGAGCAGTACTTC	CASSPTGTGGYEQYF
-	TRBV11-2	-	TRBJ2-5	TGTGCCAGCAGCAGACTCTTAGGGACCCAGTACTTC	CASSRLLGTQYF
TRBD1	TRBV2	-	TRBJ1-6	TGTGCCAGCAGTGAGGCCCCGGGGACAGGGGTTTCACCCCTCCACTTT	CASSEAPGTGVSPLHF
TRBD1	TRBV6-1	-	TRBJ2-7	TGTGCCAGCAGTGAAGGACAGGGGTTAGACGAGCAGTACTTC	CASSEGQGLDEQYF
TRBD1	TRBV11-2	-	TRBJ1-1	TGTGCCAGCAGCCCCATACAGGGGGCGGGGGTGCGTGTCACTGAAGCTTTCTTT	CASSPIQGAGVRVTEAFF
TRBD2	TRBV5-4	-	TRBJ2-3	TGTGCCAGCAGCTTAGCGGCGGGGGGGCGCACAGATACGCAGTATTTT	CASSLAAGGRTDTQYF
TRBD1	TRBV27	-	TRBJ1-5	TGTGCCAGCAGTTTAGGACAGGGATTAAATCAGCCCCAGCATTTT	CASSLGQGLNQPQHF
-	TRBV4-1	-	TRBJ2-7	TGCGCCAGCAGCCCCAGGGTAACTGGGGCCACTTACGAGCAGTACTTC	CASSPRVTGATYEQYF
-	TRBV18	-	TRBJ1-3	TGTGCCAGCTCAGAGACAGACGGAAACACCATATATTTT	CASSETDGNTIYF
TRBD1	TRBV14	-	TRBJ1-1	TGTGCCAGCAGCCAAGACCCGAGGGACAGAGGGACTGAAGCTTTCTTT	CASSQDPRDRGTEAFF
-	TRBV6-6	-	TRBJ2-5	TGTGCCAGCAGTTACTCTCGCGGACAAGAGACCCAGTACTTC	CASSYSRGQETQYF
TRBD1	TRBV27	-	TRBJ1-2	TGTGCCAGCAGTTTACAAGGGACAGGGCATGGCTACACCTTC	CASSLQGTGHGYTF
TRBD2	TRBV7-8	-	TRBJ2-7	TGTGCCAGCAGGGCAAAGGGCAGCGGGGGGGCCTACGAGCAGTACTTC	CASRAKGSGGAYEQYF
-	TRBV4-1	-	TRBJ2-1	TGCGCCAGCAGCCAAGGCCCGGGGACCTACAATGAGCAGTTCTTC	CASSQGPGTYNEQFF
-	TRBV7-9	once	TRBJ2-7	TGTGCCAGCGGGCAGGGGCCGTCCTACGAGCAGTACTTC	CASGQGPSYEQYF
TRBD1	TRBV5-1	-	TRBJ2-2	TGCGCCAGCAGAACGGGGACAGGGTACACCGGGGAGCTGTTTTTT	CASRTGTGYTGELFF
-	TRBV5-4	-	TRBJ2-3	TGTGCCAGCAGCTTTTTGGTTGAGGGTCCTATTACGGGCACAGATACGCAGTATTTT	CASSFLVEGPITGTDTQYF
-	TRBV5-1	-	TRBJ1-1	TGCGCCAGCAGCAACGGAGAAAGCACTGAAGCTTTCTTT	CASSNGESTEAFF
TRBD1	TRBV30	-	TRBJ2-1	TGTGCCACCACCGGGACAGTCTCCTACAATGAGCAGTTCTTC	CATTGTVSYNEQFF
-	TRBV2	-	TRBJ2-7	TGTGCCAGCAGTGAAGGCGGTTGGACAGCCTCCTACGAGCAGTACTTC	CASSEGGWTASYEQYF
TRBD2	TRBV5-4	-	TRBJ2-7	TGTGCCAGCAGCGAAGCGGGGGGGCTGCGGGAGCAGTACTTC	CASSEAGGLREQYF
-	TRBV5-1	once	TRBJ1-1	TGCGCCAGCAGCTTGGATGACAGGTTACTGAACACTGAAGCTTTCTTT	CASSLDDRLLNTEAFF
-	TRBV14	once	TRBJ2-7	TGTGCCAGCAGCCCCCTTAGTTACGAGCAGTACTTC	CASSPLSYEQYF
-	TRBV10-3	-	TRBJ2-6	TGTGCCATCATGGACAGAGGCTCTGGGGCCAACGTCCTGACTTTC	CAIMDRGSGANVLTF
TRBD1	TRBV6-5	-	TRBJ1-6	TGTGCCAGCAGTTACCGGACAGGGAGGAGTTCGTCACCCCTCCACTTT	CASSYRTGRSSSPLHF
-	TRBV6-5	-	TRBJ2-7	TGTGCCAGCAGTTACTCGACAGGACAGAACTCCTACGAGCAGTACTTC	CASSYSTGQNSYEQYF
-	TRBV6-5	-	TRBJ1-1	TGTGCCAGCAGTTACCTCGGGGGGGCTCTGAACACTGAAGCTTTCTTT	CASSYLGGALNTEAFF
TRBD2	TRBV7-6	-	TRBJ2-3	TGTGCCAGCAGCTTAGGACTAGCGGGGCGGGATACGCAGTATTTT	CASSLGLAGRDTQYF